This passage covers 13 T cell receptor beta chains from one sample sequenced in a study of regulatory T cells in long-lasting Graves disease. Time point reported: newly diagnosed GD, antithyroid drugs for less than 3 months. PBMC RNA served as the TCR library source. Building the TCR beta libraries relied on iRepertoire HTBI primers, and CDR3 regions underwent Arm-PCR. TCRdb reprocessed the multiplex PCR reads with MiXCR, giving one entry per CDR3 protein. The sample yields 400,000 to 550,000 distinct CDR3 sequences, under 15% seen once. The same specimen was also included in a second study, on T cells in Graves' hyperthyroidism and ophthalmopathy.

The sequencing here drew on peripheral blood mononuclear cells (PBMCs), taken at new diagnosis, from a patient treated with antithyroid drugs. These receptors all stem from a woman younger than 45 with Graves disease.

This clonotype was observed at least ten times. The V call is TRBV5-1, the J call TRBJ2-7; 8 positions agree with TRBD1. Germline CDR1 SGHRS, CDR2 YFSETQ. The CDR3 length is 15 residues. V was pared by 4 bases and J by 3 bases, with 9 bases of the junction left unmatched. CDR3 sequence reads: CASSASGTGVYEQYF. The CDR3 region has the DNA TGCGCCAGCAGCGCCTCCGGGACAGGAGTCTACGAGCAGTACTTC.

The V and J genes are TRBV27 and TRBJ2-7, with TRBD2 matching over 11 bases. The CDR3 has 16 residues. Germline loops: CDR1 MNHEY, CDR2 SMNVEV (reference sequence). The V segment lost 5 bases and the J segment 0 bases; nucleotides outside the gene matches: 6. CDR3: CASSAGLAASSYEQYF. The CDR3 bases are TGTGCCAGCAGTGCGGGACTAGCGGCGAGCTCCTACGAGCAGTACTTC.

At least ten counts were recorded for this clonotype. The chain joins TRBV10-3 to TRBJ2-7, with TRBD2 identical over 10 bases. The CDR3 is 16 residues long. Germline V gene sequence: CDR1 ENHRY, CDR2 SYGVKD. Trimming cost V 2 bases and J 5 bases; bases outside gene matches: 9. CDR3 in amino acids: CAISERPSGSIHEQYF. CDR3 nucleotide sequence: TGTGCCATCAGTGAGCGGCCTAGCGGGAGCATCCACGAGCAGTACTTC.

This clonotype was recorded at least ten times. CDR3 residues: CASKDGGGSSYEQYF. CDR3 coding DNA: TGTGCCAGCAAGGATGGGGGGGGCAGCAGTTACGAGCAGTACTTC. The chain combines TRBV13 with TRBJ2-7; TRBD2 is a possible D gene (7 bases). CDR1 and CDR2 (germline): PRHDT, FYEKMQ (reference sequence). This CDR3 has 15 amino acids. The V and J ends lost 7 bases and 4 bases respectively, with 20 bases between them.

At least ten counts were recorded for this clonotype. The chain employs TRBV11-2 and TRBJ2-3, with a tentative D call TRBD2 (5 bases). CDR3 size: 17 residues. The V gene's germline CDR1 is SGHAT and CDR2 FQNNGV. The V end lost 5 bases, the J end lost 2 bases, and 20 bases lay between the germline ends. The CDR3 region has the DNA TGTGCCAGCAGCAGCGGACTTCTTAGAACGAACACAGATACGCAGTATTTT. Translating it yields CASSSGLLRTNTDTQYF.

The chain carries TRBV30 and TRBJ2-5; maybe TRBD1 (6 bases). CDR1 and CDR2 from the germline V gene are GTSNPN and SVGIG (reference sequence). V was shortened by 7 bases and J by 4 bases, with 13 bases between the two germline ends. The CDR3 is 12 residues long. CDR3 nucleotides: TGTGCCTCCCTGGGACATCCAGAGACCCAGTACTTC. Translating gives CASLGHPETQYF. The full variable domain, completed using reference TRBV30 and TRBJ2-5, is SQTIHQWPATLVQPVGSPLSLECTVEGTSNPNLYWYRQAAGRGLQLLFYSVGIGQISSEVPQNLSASRPQDRQFILSSKKLLLSDSGFYLCASLGHPETQYFGPGTRLLVL.

This clonotype turned up a few times. The V call is TRBV9, the J call TRBJ2-1; 9 bases align to TRBD2. V lost 1 base, J lost 0 bases, and 2 bases stayed unmatched. CDR1 SGDLS and CDR2 YYNGEE come from the germline V gene. The CDR3 totals 16 residues. CDR3 bases: TGTGCCAGCAGCGTAAGACTAGCGGCCTCCTACAATGAGCAGTTCTTC. This translates into CASSVRLAASYNEQFF. The whole variable domain, remainder taken from reference TRBV9 and TRBJ2-1, is DSGVTQTPKHLITATGQRVTLRCSPRSGDLSVYWYQQSLDQGLQFLIQYYNGEERAKGNILERFSAQQFPDLHSELNLSSLELGDSALYFCASSVRLAASYNEQFFGPGTRLTVL.

This clonotype occurred many times. The chain is built from TRBV18 and TRBJ1-5; D perhaps matches TRBD1 (5 bases). Germline CDR1 and CDR2: KGHSH and LQKENI. Trimming shortened V by 8 bases and J by 4 bases, and 15 bases separated the two germline ends. This CDR3 has 14 residues. The CDR3 loop is CASSEGKGNQPQHF. The CDR3, as DNA: TGTGCCAGCAGTGAGGGTAAGGGGAATCAGCCCCAGCATTTT.

This clonotype appeared many times. The rearrangement joins TRBV6-2 or TRBV6-3 to TRBJ2-1; D gene ambiguous. CDR1 and CDR2 (germline): MNHEY, SVGEGT. V lost 2 bases and J lost 2, with 10 bases in between. This CDR3 spans 15 amino acids. CDR3 bases: TGTGCCAGCAGTTACCAAGGGCCCCCCTACAATGAGCAGTTCTTC. The encoded protein is CASSYQGPPYNEQFF.

This chain links TRBV7-6 with TRBJ2-7; TRBD1 aligns across 8 bases. Germline V gene data show CDR1 as SGHVS and CDR2 as FNYEAQ. This CDR3 is built from 16 residues. Trimming cost V 5 bases and J 5 bases; bases outside gene matches: 14. CDR3 in DNA: TGTGCCAGCAGCCTCCCCCCGGACAGGGTTTCCCACGAGCAGTACTTC. As protein: CASSLPPDRVSHEQYF.

J is TRBJ2-1 and V is TRBV9, with TRBD1 as a possible D gene (6 bases). The CDR3 runs to 13 residues. Germline CDR1 is SGDLS and CDR2 is YYNGEE. Deletions cut 3 bases from V and 4 bases from J, with 8 bases between. The CDR3 DNA follows: TGTGCCAGCAGCGGTGGACAGTACAATGAGCAGTTCTTC. Translated: CASSGGQYNEQFF.

Ten or more counts support this clonotype. The V and J genes are TRBV27 and TRBJ2-5; unclear D gene. Germline V lookup: CDR1 MNHEY, CDR2 SMNVEV (reference sequence). The CDR3 totals 15 residues. Deletions cut 4 bases from V and 4 bases from J, with 16 bases between. CDR3 amino acids: CASSSSDGTGETQYF. CDR3 nucleotides: TGTGCCAGCAGTTCCTCAGACGGAACGGGAGAGACCCAGTACTTC.

This clonotype showed up many times. This sequence joins TRBV6-1 and TRBJ2-1, with unresolved D. The CDR3 spans 13 residues. The V end lost 6 bases, the J end lost 2 bases, and 8 bases lay between the germline ends. The germline gives CDR1 MNHNS, CDR2 SASEGT. The CDR3 bases are TGTGCCAGCAGGGGAAGCGCCTACAATGAGCAGTTCTTC. Its translation is CASRGSAYNEQFF.